The 27 T cell receptor beta chains below all came from one sample that was sequenced in a study of T cells in tuberculosis. Regarding time point: new active TB diagnosis, blood taken before or within 7 days of starting treatment. The protocol was immunoSEQ multiplex PCR, while the TCRdb copy is restricted to in-frame clones and leaves out a portion. The repertoire holds 25,000 to 35,000 clones, 86% seen once, with 4% to 6.5% in the top ten. Specimen: PBMCs, collected at tuberculosis diagnosis. These receptors all stem from an adult with tuberculosis.

V gene TRBV28 combines with J gene TRBJ1-1; possibly TRBD1 for D (5 bases). The CDR3 sequence is 15 residues long. CDR1 is MDHEN, CDR2 SYDVKM, per germline. V shed 4 bases and J shed 4 bases, with 16 bases lying between them. CDR3 region: CASSSLTGGSTEAFF. CDR3 in DNA: TGTGCCAGCAGTTCCCTCACCGGGGGGTCCACTGAAGCTTTCTTT.

The chain carries TRBV11-2 and TRBJ2-3; TRBD2 matches at 9 bases. V dropped 1 base and J dropped 2; count of bases not matched to a gene: 4. The CDR3 loop spans 16 amino acids. CDR1 and CDR2 (germline): SGHAT, FQNNGV. The chain's CDR3 is CASSLGRGGSTDTQYF. The CDR3 bases are TGTGCCAGCAGCTTAGGGCGGGGGGGTTCCACAGATACGCAGTATTTT.

This sequence joins TRBV28 and TRBJ1-1, with D possibly TRBD1 on 5 matching bases. The CDR3 is made up of 14 amino acids. The V end lost 7 bases, the J end lost 0 bases, and 12 bases lay between the germline ends. Germline assignment: CDR1 MDHEN and CDR2 SYDVKM. CDR3 residues: CASNLGTMNTEAFF. The DNA of the CDR3 is TGTGCCAGCAACCTTGGGACTATGAACACTGAAGCTTTCTTT.

The J gene is TRBJ2-3, the V gene TRBV7-2, with a tentative D call TRBD2 (6 bases). The CDR3 sequence is 13 residues long. Between the trimmed V and J ends, which lost 3 bases and 4 bases, there was a span of 8 bases. In germline, CDR1 is SGHTA, CDR2 FQGNSA. The CDR3 DNA follows: TGTGCCAGCAGCTTGGGGGGTGCAGATACGCAGTATTTT. It is translated as CASSLGGADTQYF.

In nucleotides, the CDR3 is TGTGCCAGCAGTTCAGGGGTGGGCTACACCTTC. Translation gives CASSSGVGYTF. This chain joins TRBV28 and TRBJ1-2; D might be TRBD1 (6 bases). The CDR3 runs to 11 residues. Germline values: CDR1 MDHEN, CDR2 SYDVKM. V was shortened by 4 bases and J by 8 bases, with 8 bases between the two germline ends.

A few counts support this clone. The genes are TRBV5-1 and TRBJ1-1; TRBD1 might be the D (6 bases). V was cut by 6 bases and J by 3 bases, with 15 bases left in between. Germline-derived CDR1 and CDR2 are SGHRS and YFSETQ. This CDR3 contains 14 residues. The CDR3 is CASTLTGSDTEAFF. DNA of the CDR3: TGCGCCAGCACCCTCACAGGGTCCGACACTGAAGCTTTCTTT.

The rearrangement uses TRBV2 and TRBJ2-7, with unresolved D. Germline CDR1 is SNHLY and CDR2 is FYNNEI. The CDR3 contains 14 residues. V lost 6 bases and J lost 0, with 12 bases in between. The CDR3 coding sequence is TGTGCCAGCAGGCCCCCCAAGAGCTCCTACGAGCAGTACTTC. Its protein product is CASRPPKSSYEQYF.

V gene TRBV13 combines with J gene TRBJ2-4; 8 bases map to TRBD1. Per germline, CDR1 PRHDT and CDR2 FYEKMQ (reference sequence). J gave up 1 base and V 4 bases, and 3 bases lay outside the gene matches. The CDR3 is 15 residues long. CDR3 coding DNA: TGTGCCAGCAGCTCCGGACAGGGTGCCAAAAACATTCAGTACTTC. Translation gives CASSSGQGAKNIQYF.

The gene calls are TRBV27 and TRBJ2-3; maybe TRBD2 (6 bases). This CDR3 comprises 14 residues. CDR1 and CDR2 from the germline V gene are MNHEY and SMNVEV (reference sequence). V lost 2 bases to trimming and J lost 3 bases, with 9 bases between them. The CDR3 loop is CASSLAGFTDTQYF. The CDR3, as DNA: TGTGCCAGCAGTTTAGCGGGGTTTACAGATACGCAGTATTTT.

The chain uses TRBV19 and TRBJ2-4; 9 bases are a match to TRBD1. The germline CDR1 and CDR2 sequences are LNHDA and SQIVND (reference sequence). V trimming: 5 bases; J trimming: 7 bases; junction bases outside the gene matches: 12. This CDR3 has 16 amino acids. DNA for the CDR3: TGTGCCAGTAGTCCTTCCCAAGGACAGGGGCAGAACATTCAGTACTTC. It translates to CASSPSQGQGQNIQYF.

This clone is categorized as medium-sized. The rearrangement joins TRBV6-6 to TRBJ2-7; 11 bases agree with TRBD1. The V segment lost 5 bases and the J segment 0 bases; nucleotides outside the gene matches: 3. CDR1 is MNHNY and CDR2 is SVGAGI in the germline V gene (reference sequence). CDR3 length equals 15 residues. The CDR3 spells CASSRGTGGSYEQYF. CDR3 DNA: TGTGCCAGCAGTCGCGGGACAGGGGGCTCCTACGAGCAGTACTTC.

The rearrangement links TRBV5-1 to TRBJ2-7; 8 bases are shared with TRBD2. The CDR3 consists of 15 residues. With 4 bases clipped from V and 7 bases from J, the junction kept 13 bases outside the gene matches. Germline V CDR1 and CDR2: SGHRS, YFSETQ. CDR3 sequence: CASSVVAGRIWEQYF. The CDR3 bases are TGCGCCAGCAGCGTGGTAGCGGGACGGATTTGGGAGCAGTACTTC.

This clone appeared once. The CDR3 region has the DNA TGCGCCAGCAGCTTGGGGCTCAGGGGCCCAAACACCGGGGAGCTGTTTTTT. Residues: CASSLGLRGPNTGELFF. The chain has TRBV5-1 and TRBJ2-2, with D maybe TRBD1 (6 bases). The CDR3 has 17 amino acids. V was shortened by 0 bases and J by 2 bases, with 14 bases between the two germline ends. CDR1 SGHRS and CDR2 YFSETQ come from the germline V gene.

This chain links TRBV4-1 with TRBJ2-7; TRBD1 matches 12 bases. The V segment lost 4 bases and the J segment 4 bases; nucleotides outside the gene matches: 5. CDR3 length: 15 amino acids. The germline V gene encodes CDR1 MGHRA and CDR2 YSYEKL. CDR3: CASSLGTGGLYEQYF. The DNA of the CDR3 is TGCGCCAGCAGCCTGGGGACAGGGGGCCTATACGAGCAGTACTTC.

CDR3 sequence: CASKVDSSQPQHF. The CDR3 DNA is TGTGCCAGCAAAGTTGATTCGAGTCAGCCCCAGCATTTT. The chain carries TRBV6-1 and TRBJ1-5; D uncertain. V lost 7 bases and J 6 bases, leaving 13 bases between the germline ends. The CDR3 sequence is 13 residues long. The germline V gene encodes CDR1 MNHNS and CDR2 SASEGT.

A single count supports this clone. This rearrangement joins TRBV13 to TRBJ2-2, with TRBD2 matching over 15 bases. From germline, CDR1 is PRHDT and CDR2 FYEKMQ (reference sequence). The CDR3 is 20 residues long. Unmatched junction bases numbered 9, after V lost 4 bases and J lost 0 bases. The CDR3 DNA reads TGTGCCAGCAGCTCGGGACTAGCGGGGGGCCCTATCGCGAACACCGGGGAGCTGTTTTTT. As protein: CASSSGLAGGPIANTGELFF.

This clone was seen just once. The V call is TRBV4-1, the J call TRBJ2-7, with D maybe TRBD2 (6 bases). The CDR3 loop spans 15 amino acids. The germline gives CDR1 MGHRA, CDR2 YSYEKL. Deletions cut 5 bases from V and 0 bases from J, with 14 bases between. The CDR3 here is CASSWGERPSYEQYF. CDR3 nucleotide sequence: TGCGCCAGCAGCTGGGGGGAGCGTCCCTCCTACGAGCAGTACTTC.

The V call is TRBV19, the J call TRBJ2-7; TRBD1 matches 7 bases. CDR1 and CDR2 (germline): LNHDA, SQIVND (reference sequence). V dropped 5 bases and J dropped 2; count of bases not matched to a gene: 6. CDR3 size: 14 residues. As DNA, the CDR3 is TGTGCCAGTAGTGGCCGGGACAGACCCTACGAGCAGTACTTC. This translates into CASSGRDRPYEQYF.

The chain carries TRBV30 and TRBJ1-3, with TRBD1 matching 10 bases. Per germline, CDR1 GTSNPN and CDR2 SVGIG (reference sequence). V gave up 2 bases and J gave up 2 bases; unmatched junction bases: 6. CDR3 length equals 16 residues. In DNA, the CDR3 is TGTGCCTGGAGTAAGGGACAGGGGACCCCTGGAAACACCATATATTTT. Encoded protein: CAWSKGQGTPGNTIYF.

The chain is built from TRBV6-1 and TRBJ2-3; TRBD2 matches at 10 bases. This CDR3 contains 16 residues. V lost 0 bases and J lost 3; bases outside the gene matches: 3. Germline values: CDR1 MNHNS, CDR2 SASEGT. The CDR3 is CASSEASGGRTDTQYF. CDR3 sequence (DNA): TGTGCCAGCAGTGAAGCTAGCGGGGGGAGAACAGATACGCAGTATTTT.

The chain joins TRBV27 to TRBJ2-7; 11 positions agree with TRBD2. In germline, CDR1 is MNHEY, CDR2 SMNVEV (reference sequence). The CDR3 contains 15 residues. The junction had 4 bases not matched to a gene; V was cut back by 6 bases and J by 0 bases. CDR3 region: CASSGLAGRSYEQYF. CDR3 coding DNA: TGTGCCAGCAGCGGACTAGCGGGCCGCTCCTACGAGCAGTACTTC.

This clone came up once. The chain is built from TRBV6-4 and TRBJ2-1, with 10 positions matching TRBD1. With V trimmed by 2 bases and J by 5 bases, 3 bases remained unmatched. Germline CDR1 MRHNA, CDR2 SNTAGT. This CDR3 comprises 15 residues. The CDR3 sequence: CASSDGTGANNEQFF. The CDR3 DNA reads as TGTGCCAGCAGTGACGGGACAGGGGCTAACAATGAGCAGTTCTTC.

This chain uses TRBV9 with TRBJ2-7; 9 nucleotides agree with TRBD1. The CDR3 loop spans 15 amino acids. Germline CDR1 SGDLS, CDR2 YYNGEE. Trimming removed 3 bases from V and 2 bases from J; junction bases left unmatched: 6. The DNA of the CDR3 is TGTGCCAGCAGCGCAGGGACAGGGCCTACCTACGAGCAGTACTTC. Protein sequence: CASSAGTGPTYEQYF.

The V call is TRBV14, the J call TRBJ2-3, with 14 bases fitting TRBD2. Trimming took 4 bases from V and 4 from J; bases not matched to a gene: 4. The length of the CDR3 is 16 residues. Per germline, CDR1 SGHDN and CDR2 FVKESK. DNA of the CDR3: TGTGCCAGCAGCCGACGACTAGCGGGAGGGCCAGATACGCAGTATTTT. Translating gives CASSRRLAGGPDTQYF.

The V gene is TRBV4-2, the J gene TRBJ1-6; 8 bases agree with TRBD1. CDR3 length equals 15 residues. V shed 4 bases and J 9 bases; nucleotides not matched to a gene: 8. Per the germline V gene, CDR1 is LGHNA and CDR2 is YNFKEQ. The CDR3: CASSRPGQAPSPLHF. The CDR3 nucleotides are TGTGCCAGCAGCCGACCGGGACAGGCCCCTTCACCCCTCCACTTT.

This clone was recorded a few times. The chain employs TRBV7-7 and TRBJ2-2; 8 bases are shared with TRBD2. V shed 5 bases, J shed 0 bases, and the junction held 5 bases outside the gene matches. CDR1 SSHAT and CDR2 FNYEAQ come from the germline V gene (reference sequence). The CDR3 spans 16 residues. Here the CDR3 reads CASSPGLAANTGELFF. CDR3 DNA sequence: TGTGCCAGCAGCCCCGGACTAGCCGCGAACACCGGGGAGCTGTTTTTT.

The chain has TRBV13 and TRBJ1-1; 7 bases align to TRBD1. The CDR3 has 13 amino acids. CDR1 and CDR2 from the germline V gene are PRHDT and FYEKMQ (reference sequence). The junction had 8 bases not matched to a gene; V was cut back by 3 bases and J by 10 bases. The CDR3 spells CASSFHLTGLAFF. The CDR3 DNA sequence: TGTGCCAGCAGCTTCCACCTGACAGGGCTAGCTTTCTTT.